These 19 T cell receptor beta chains share one sample of origin, sequenced in a study of identical twins. MiXCR, applied by TCRdb to the 5' RACE reads, yields one record per CDR3 protein. The table includes 500,000 to 550,000 distinct CDR3 sequences, under 25% detected once. These data also formed part of another study, on T cells expressing NK-cell markers.

Specimen: CD4+ T cells sorted from blood. Every receptor here comes from a woman aged 18-29 years in good health.

This clonotype was seen repeatedly, ten times or more. This chain connects TRBV10-1 to TRBJ1-1, with D perhaps TRBD1 (5 bases). The V end was cut by 0 bases, the J end by 1 base, with 6 bases between. CDR1 and CDR2 from the germline V gene are WNHNN and SYGVQD (reference sequence). The length of the CDR3 is 14 residues. This CDR3 reads CASSESGQNTEAFF. CDR3 bases: TGCGCCAGCAGTGAGTCAGGACAGAACACTGAAGCTTTCTTT.

This clonotype has a count of ten or more. The rearrangement links TRBV7-2 to TRBJ1-5, with D possibly being TRBD1 (5 bases). The CDR3 length is 12 residues. Trimming cost V 3 bases and J 10 bases, with 10 bases left between them. Germline V CDR1 and CDR2: SGHTA, FQGNSA. This chain's CDR3 is CASSFQGYPQHF. The CDR3 DNA follows: TGTGCCAGCAGCTTTCAGGGTTACCCCCAGCATTTT.

J is TRBJ2-1 and V is TRBV6-1; D may correspond to TRBD1 or TRBD2 (6 bases each). V was pared by 6 bases and J by 9 bases, with 21 bases between. Germline V gene data show CDR1 as MNHNS and CDR2 as SASEGT. The CDR3 extends over 15 amino acids. CDR3: CASRARGLRMGEQFF. Written as DNA, the CDR3 is TGTGCCAGCAGGGCCCGGGGGCTTAGAATGGGTGAGCAGTTCTTC.

This rearrangement joins TRBV15 to TRBJ1-2; the match to TRBD1 covers 9 bases. This CDR3 is 15 amino acids long. V was pared by 0 bases and J by 6 bases, with 5 bases of the junction left unmatched. Germline V gives CDR1 LNHNV, CDR2 YYDKDF (reference sequence). CDR3 DNA: TGTGCCACCAGCAGAGATCCGACAGGGGGTGATGGCTACACCTTC. Translation: CATSRDPTGGDGYTF.

V gene TRBV28 combines with J gene TRBJ2-3; 12 positions match TRBD1. CDR1 and CDR2 from the germline V gene are MDHEN and SYDVKM. This CDR3 has 18 amino acids. Unmatched junction bases numbered 12, after V lost 3 bases and J lost 5 bases. CDR3 region: CASSFTYRDRGRLDTQYF. The CDR3 DNA is TGTGCCAGCAGTTTTACATACCGGGACAGGGGGCGCTTAGATACGCAGTATTTT.

In its sample, this clonotype was seen a few times. The chain recombines TRBV6-5 with TRBJ2-7; D possibly corresponds to TRBD1 (6 bases). The length of the CDR3 is 15 residues. Deletions cut 2 bases from V and 4 bases from J, with 15 bases between. Looked up from germline, CDR1 is MNHEY and CDR2 is SVGAGI. The CDR3 is CASSYARDIFYEQYF. The DNA for the CDR3 is TGTGCCAGCAGTTACGCCCGGGACATATTTTACGAGCAGTACTTC.

This sequence joins TRBV20-1 and TRBJ2-7; 7 bases align to TRBD2. The germline V gene has CDR1 DFQATT and CDR2 SNEGSKA (reference sequence). The V gene end was trimmed by 3 bases and the J gene end by 3 bases; junction bases not matched to a gene: 5. This CDR3 region has 13 residues. CDR3 in DNA: TGCAGTGCTAGCGGGAGGACCGACTACGAGCAGTACTTC. Translating it yields CSASGRTDYEQYF.

This clonotype has only a few counts. The genes are TRBV9 and TRBJ2-3; the D gene is possibly TRBD2 (7 bases). Looked up from germline, CDR1 is SGDLS and CDR2 is YYNGEE. The V end lost 7 bases, the J end lost 6 bases, and 12 bases lay between the germline ends. CDR3 length: 12 amino acids. Here the CDR3 DNA reads TGTGCCAGCGGGGGGGCCGGGGATACGCAGTATTTT. Translating it yields CASGGAGDTQYF.

This chain links TRBV27 with TRBJ2-7, with TRBD2 matching 10 bases. Germline assignment: CDR1 MNHEY and CDR2 SMNVEV (reference sequence). V was pared by 9 bases and J by 2 bases, with 10 bases of the junction left unmatched. This CDR3 has 15 amino acids. CDR3 amino acids: CASRWTSGGPYEQYF. The CDR3 DNA follows: TGTGCCAGTCGTTGGACTAGCGGCGGTCCCTACGAGCAGTACTTC.

The chain recombines TRBV12-3 or TRBV12-4 with TRBJ2-1, with TRBD2 matching 9 bases. V was pared by 9 bases and J by 4 bases, with 7 bases of the junction left unmatched. The CDR3 sequence is 14 residues long. The CDR3 region has the DNA TGTGCCAGTCGGATAGCGGGAGCATACAATGAGCAGTTCTTC. Translation: CASRIAGAYNEQFF.

This clonotype turned up a few times. The chain carries TRBV10-3 and TRBJ2-1; possibly TRBD2 for D (6 bases). The CDR3 is made up of 13 amino acids. The ends were cut back, 10 bases at V and 0 bases at J, with 10 bases in the middle. Germline CDR1 reads ENHRY; CDR2 reads SYGVKD. CDR3 region: CATSGFSYNEQFF. The CDR3 region has the DNA TGTGCCACGAGCGGGTTCTCCTACAATGAGCAGTTCTTC.

This clonotype was found a few times. The V call is TRBV12-3 or TRBV12-4, the J call TRBJ1-1, with a weak D call TRBD1 (6 bases). This CDR3 contains 14 residues. The ends were cut back, 3 bases at V and 1 base at J, with 9 bases in the middle. The CDR3 protein is CASSFQQGNTEAFF. The CDR3, as DNA: TGTGCCAGCAGTTTCCAACAGGGGAACACTGAAGCTTTCTTT.

This clonotype was counted a few times. The chain has TRBV10-2 and TRBJ2-1; the D call may be TRBD1 or TRBD2 (6 bases each). The CDR3 totals 16 residues. In germline, CDR1 is WSHSY, CDR2 SAAADI. Trimming left V 7 bases short and J 1 base short, with 17 bases between. The CDR3 nucleotides are TGCGCCAGCACCCCTTTGGGGGGCGAATCCTACAATGAGCAGTTCTTC. The encoded protein is CASTPLGGESYNEQFF.

Only a few counts were recorded for this clonotype. The rearrangement uses TRBV4-3 and TRBJ2-2, with D perhaps being TRBD1 or TRBD2 (6 bases each). The germline CDR1 and CDR2 sequences are LGHNA and YSLEER. Trimming stripped 1 base from V and 1 base from J, with 13 bases between. The CDR3 consists of 17 residues. Here the CDR3 DNA reads TGCGCCAGCAGCCAAGCACTGGGGGGCCAGAACACCGGGGAGCTGTTTTTT. It encodes CASSQALGGQNTGELFF.

This clonotype was seen more than once but under ten times. The chain joins TRBV12-3 or TRBV12-4 to TRBJ2-7; TRBD1 might be the D (5 bases). Trimming left V 4 bases short and J 5 bases short, with 12 bases between. The CDR3 consists of 13 residues. The CDR3 sequence is CASSYARGNEQYF. As DNA, the CDR3 is TGTGCCAGCAGTTATGCAAGGGGCAACGAGCAGTACTTC.

The genes are TRBV18 and TRBJ1-1; D is uncertain. CDR1 and CDR2 from the germline V gene are KGHSH and LQKENI. The CDR3 is 13 amino acids. Between the trimmed V and J ends, which lost 3 bases and 9 bases, there was a span of 14 bases. The CDR3 nucleotides read TGTGCCAGCTCACCCGAGGATTCGGGTAAAGCTTTCTTT. Residues: CASSPEDSGKAFF.

This clonotype was counted only a few times. The chain couples TRBV11-1 to TRBJ2-3; D is ambiguous. This CDR3 is built from 15 residues. The germline V gene encodes CDR1 SGHAT and CDR2 FQDESV (reference sequence). V was trimmed by 6 bases and J by 0 bases, leaving 13 bases between them. This CDR3 is CASSPNGLSTDTQYF. CDR3 nucleotides: TGTGCCAGCAGTCCAAACGGGCTCAGCACAGATACGCAGTATTTT.

J is TRBJ2-7 and V is TRBV27; 10 bases align to TRBD1. The CDR3 runs to 14 residues. Germline loops: CDR1 MNHEY, CDR2 SMNVEV (reference sequence). The trim removed 5 bases at V and 7 bases at J, leaving 8 bases unmatched. CDR3 coding DNA: TGTGCCAGCAGTGACAGGGGGCGATTGAGGGAGCAGTACTTC. This sequence encodes CASSDRGRLREQYF.

This clonotype was seen only a few times. The chain couples TRBV12-3 or TRBV12-4 to TRBJ1-6; D remains ambiguous. The germline V and J ends were trimmed by 10 bases and 10 bases, with 17 bases remaining between them. The CDR3 loop spans 13 amino acids. The chain's CDR3 is CATRAGVGSPLHF. In DNA form, the CDR3 reads TGTGCCACTCGGGCCGGTGTAGGGTCACCCCTCCACTTT.